Presented here are 16 T cell receptor beta chains from one specimen sequenced in a study of cytomegalovirus exposure and HLA in healthy donors. PCR used 60 Vbeta primers and 13 Jbeta primers. The repertoire was sequenced with immunoSEQ multiplex PCR; TCRdb's copy has only in-frame clones and lacks some. Counted here are 150,000 to 180,000 clones, roughly 72% occurring once; the ten biggest clones make up around 2.3%. Source material: PBMCs. The receptors were gathered from a man under 40 in good health and CMV-seronegative.

This clone was detected once. The CDR3 DNA follows: TGTGCCAGCAGCGCGACAGGGGGCTTAAACTATGGCTACACCTTC. Amino acids: CASSATGGLNYGYTF. The chain is built from TRBV7-9 and TRBJ1-2, with TRBD1 matching over 10 bases. Per germline, CDR1 SEHNR and CDR2 FQNEAQ (reference sequence). The CDR3 runs 15 residues. The trim removed 5 bases at V and 2 bases at J, leaving 5 bases unmatched.

The chain links TRBV5-1 to TRBJ2-3; 8 bases are a match to TRBD1. Per germline, CDR1 SGHRS and CDR2 YFSETQ. Trimming cost V 4 bases and J 2 bases; bases outside gene matches: 6. This CDR3 comprises 15 residues. The CDR3 DNA sequence: TGCGCCAGCAGCCTGGGACAGGACCCCACAGATACGCAGTATTTT. Residues: CASSLGQDPTDTQYF.

J is TRBJ2-1 and V is TRBV4-2, with TRBD1 matching 10 bases. The CDR3 consists of 16 residues. The V segment lost 2 bases and the J segment 1 base; nucleotides outside the gene matches: 2. From germline, CDR1 is LGHNA and CDR2 YNFKEQ. CDR3 nucleotide sequence: TGTGCCAGCAGCCAACGGACAGGGGGTTCCTACAATGAGCAGTTCTTC. Amino acids: CASSQRTGGSYNEQFF.

The genes are TRBV11-2 and TRBJ2-7, with D hard to call. V gave up 1 base and J gave up 3 bases, with 7 bases separating them. Germline assignment: CDR1 SGHAT and CDR2 FQNNGV. This CDR3 has 13 residues. Here the CDR3 DNA reads TGTGCCAGCAGCTTAGCAGGCATCTACGAGCAGTACTTC. It specifies CASSLAGIYEQYF.

The V and J genes are TRBV5-1 and TRBJ2-3, with 10 bases fitting TRBD2. Per germline, CDR1 SGHRS and CDR2 YFSETQ. The length of the CDR3 is 15 residues. The ends lost 3 bases at V and 4 bases at J; junction bases unmatched: 5. The CDR3 nucleotides are TGCGCCAGCAGCTCAAGCGGGGGGGCCCCAGATACGCAGTATTTT. It is translated as CASSSSGGAPDTQYF.

CDR3 in amino acids: CATSRDGSADGYGYTF. The CDR3 DNA is TGTGCCACCAGCAGAGATGGGTCAGCGGATGGCTATGGCTACACCTTC. This sequence joins TRBV15 and TRBJ1-2; the D is unclear. CDR3 length equals 16 residues. CDR1 is LNHNV and CDR2 is YYDKDF in the germline V gene (reference sequence). V gave up 0 bases and J gave up 4 bases, with 15 bases separating them.

This chain joins TRBV10-3 and TRBJ2-2, with D possibly TRBD1 on 6 matching bases. This CDR3 comprises 14 residues. The germline gives CDR1 ENHRY, CDR2 SYGVKD. V was clipped by 7 bases and J by 1 base, with 10 bases between them. The CDR3 spells CAITPDRNTGELFF. CDR3 sequence (DNA): TGTGCCATCACCCCGGACAGGAACACCGGGGAGCTGTTTTTT.

The rearrangement links TRBV7-8 to TRBJ1-2; 8 bases fit TRBD1. Germline CDR1 is SGHVS and CDR2 is FQNEAQ. V shed 5 bases and J 4 bases; nucleotides not matched to a gene: 3. The CDR3 is made up of 13 amino acids. CDR3 loop: CASSPDRAYGYTF. The CDR3 nucleotides are TGTGCCAGCAGCCCGGACAGGGCCTATGGCTACACCTTC.

The gene calls are TRBV10-2 and TRBJ2-2; D ambiguous. This CDR3 has 15 amino acids. V lost 5 bases, J lost 0 bases, and 10 bases lay in between. The V gene's germline CDR1 is WSHSY and CDR2 SAAADI. CDR3 loop: CASSSAYPNTGELFF. In nucleotides, the CDR3 is TGCGCCAGCAGTAGCGCTTACCCGAACACCGGGGAGCTGTTTTTT.

In its sample, this clone was seen a few times. The genes are TRBV11-3 and TRBJ2-1; unclear D gene. The germline CDR1 and CDR2 sequences are SGHNT and YENEEA. The CDR3 runs to 15 residues. The V end lost 4 bases, the J end lost 0 bases, and 10 bases lay between the germline ends. The CDR3 region is CASSSRVASYNEQFF. The DNA for the CDR3 is TGTGCCAGCAGCTCCCGGGTCGCCTCCTACAATGAGCAGTTCTTC.

The chain is built from TRBV4-3 and TRBJ2-3; a weak D match, TRBD1 (6 bases). Trimming removed 4 bases from V and 4 bases from J, with 15 bases in between. The CDR3 is made up of 15 amino acids. Germline-derived CDR1 and CDR2 are LGHNA and YSLEER. DNA for the CDR3: TGCGCCAGCAGCCCGGGACACAGCAGGCCAGATACGCAGTATTTT. It translates to CASSPGHSRPDTQYF.

This sequence joins TRBV7-2 and TRBJ2-3; possible D gene TRBD2, 6 bases. The CDR3 extends over 18 amino acids. V was pared by 5 bases and J by 1 base, with 22 bases between. Germline V gene lookup returns CDR1 SGHTA and CDR2 FQGNSA. The CDR3 region is CASSRLPLAPDRTDTQYF. The CDR3 bases are TGTGCCAGCAGCCGACTACCACTAGCCCCGGACCGCACAGATACGCAGTATTTT.

This clone was recorded a few times. This rearrangement joins TRBV19 to TRBJ1-2; 7 bases are shared with TRBD1. Per the germline V gene, CDR1 is LNHDA and CDR2 is SQIVND (reference sequence). Trimming at V came to 10 bases and at J to 4 bases, leaving 6 bases not matched to a gene. There are 12 residues in the CDR3. In DNA, the CDR3 is TGTGCCACTTTAGCAGGGGGCTATGGCTACACCTTC. The encoded protein is CATLAGGYGYTF. Variable domain in full (rest from reference TRBV19 and TRBJ1-2): DGGITQSPKYLFRKEGQNVTLSCEQNLNHDAMYWYRQDPGQGLRLIYYSQIVNDFQKGDIAEGYSVSREKKESFPLTVTSAQKNPTAFYLCATLAGGYGYTFGSGTRLTVV.

The chain combines TRBV4-2 with TRBJ2-2; perhaps TRBD2 as D (5 bases). The V end lost 4 bases, the J end lost 1 base, and 10 bases lay between the germline ends. The germline V gene encodes CDR1 LGHNA and CDR2 YNFKEQ. The CDR3 totals 15 residues. CDR3 sequence: CASSLQEGNTGELFF. CDR3 nucleotides: TGTGCCAGCAGCCTCCAAGAGGGGAACACCGGGGAGCTGTTTTTT.

The V gene is TRBV27, the J gene TRBJ2-1; TRBD2 aligns across 13 bases. Per the germline V gene, CDR1 is MNHEY and CDR2 is SMNVEV (reference sequence). After removal of 3 bases from V and 6 bases from J, the junction contained 8 bases not matched to a gene. This CDR3 is 17 amino acids long. The CDR3 DNA follows: TGTGCCAGCAGTTTGTCGACTAGCGGGGGGTGGGTCAATGAGCAGTTCTTC. It yields the protein CASSLSTSGGWVNEQFF.

The chain recombines TRBV15 with TRBJ2-3; D call uncertain. This CDR3 contains 14 residues. Germline loops: CDR1 LNHNV, CDR2 YYDKDF (reference sequence). The germline V and J ends were trimmed by 4 bases and 0 bases, with 8 bases remaining between them. DNA for the CDR3: TGTGCCACCAGCACTGTACAGAGCACAGATACGCAGTATTTT. Encoded protein: CATSTVQSTDTQYF.